Sequencing of this TCR beta chain was carried out in a study of beta chain features in type 1 diabetes. Overall study context: Sorted cells, more than 95,000,000 in number, were examined across all samples.

Expressed TCRB transcripts were sequenced, since all the RNA that had been isolated was reverse transcribed. The data were produced by immunoSEQ multiplex PCR, yet TCRdb's version contains in-frame clones alone and is incomplete. The profile shows about 710,000 clones, about an eighth of them singletons. Study results and limitations: Patients with Type 1 diabetes showed moderately but significantly shorter TCRB CDR3s in all four CD4+ subsets. In type 1 diabetes patients, VDJ junctions had fewer insertions; deletions at these junctions were more frequent.

This clone was seen a handful of times. Its antigen is unknown. The germline V gene has CDR1 SGHRS and CDR2 YFSETQ. Unmatched junction bases numbered 7, after V lost 5 bases and J lost 6 bases. CDR3 size: 14 residues. The V call is TRBV5-1, the J call TRBJ2-7; 11 nucleotides align to TRBD2. This clonotype was obtained from a man in his late teens or twenties with type 1 diabetes. The material sequenced was naive CD4+ T cells from blood. In DNA, the CDR3 is TGCGCCAGCAGGGGACTAGCGGCTCAGAGCGAGCAGTACTTC. Its translation: CASRGLAAQSEQYF.